A selection of T cell receptor beta chains follows, all from one sample in a study of blood T cell repertoires in COVID-19. The table came from immunoSEQ multiplex PCR; TCRdb's copy has only in-frame clones and leaves some out. The sample lists approximately 100,000 clones, 80% to 90% seen once, with more than 2% in the top ten. Sequencing was performed on peripheral blood. The receptors come from a human donor in a cohort sampled during active COVID-19. The conserved cysteine and the conserved F or W are not part of the CDR3 here. Expanded clones get a size class; other rows say once, few or many, or leave the size out.

V,size,J,CDR3
TRBV5-1,NA,TRBJ2-3,ASSVAGETDTQY
TRBV6-6,few,TRBJ2-5,ASSYFAPEETQY
TRBV7-6,few,TRBJ2-7,ASSLERWDRGGLYEQY
TRBV6-5,once,TRBJ2-7,ASSLTGTGGREQY
TRBV3-1/TRBV3-2,NA,TRBJ1-4,ASSQEARWTGATNEKLF
TRBV28,NA,TRBJ2-2,ASSLGGGPPGELF
TRBV2,once,TRBJ1-1,ASSEAGRGTEAF
TRBV19,NA,TRBJ1-2,ASSQRQGGGGYT
TRBV6-2/TRBV6-3,NA,TRBJ1-1,ASSSGLGRTEAF
TRBV10-3,NA,TRBJ1-1,AISEASSLFGRGDTEAF
TRBV2,NA,TRBJ2-3,ASSVGTSGFSTDTQY
TRBV4-1,few,TRBJ2-5,ASSQTASGTGETQY
TRBV5-1,NA,TRBJ1-2,ASSPGGFSYGYT
TRBV6-6,few,TRBJ1-5,ATSSSNQPQH
TRBV5-1,NA,TRBJ1-1,ASSLGTGMNTEAF
TRBV7-2,NA,TRBJ2-1,ASSLEQGGYNEQF
TRBV9,NA,TRBJ1-1,ASSTTDRVNTEAF
TRBV14,medium-sized,TRBJ1-2,ASSPGQNLYGYT
TRBV15,NA,TRBJ1-2,ATSSNPRGYGYT
TRBV7-3,NA,TRBJ2-1,ASSLQQGYNEQF
TRBV9,NA,TRBJ2-1,ASSSGTGTYNEQF
TRBV10-3,NA,TRBJ1-5,AISETGQGNQPQH
TRBV19,NA,TRBJ2-7,ASTPRGYGHEQY
TRBV18,NA,TRBJ1-2,ASSPLGQGASYGYT
TRBV25-1,once,TRBJ2-1,ASKQGPGEQF
TRBV30,NA,TRBJ2-6,AGLAGAPGANVLT